This T cell receptor beta chain was captured by sequencing in a study of shared clonotypes between healthy human individuals. TCRdb's copy holds only in-frame clones and misses some; the assay was immunoSEQ multiplex PCR. The repertoire has some 2 million clones, approximately 94% of them found once; the top ten carry about 1.1%. The naive CD8 subset, CD45RO-negative cells positively selected for CCR7, excluded terminally differentiated effector memory CD45RA+ cells. Per the germline V gene, CDR1 is MNHEY and CDR2 is SVGAGI. Trimming left V 5 bases short and J 8 bases short, with 9 bases between. The CDR3 has 12 residues.

This receptor was taken from a man aged 18 to 35 in good health. The rearrangement uses TRBV6-5 and TRBJ1-4; D not resolved. Sample: naive CD8+ T cells sorted from blood. In DNA form, the CDR3 reads TGTGCCAGCAGTGGTAACAGCGAAAAACTGTTTTTT. It specifies CASSGNSEKLFF.